What follows is one T cell receptor (beta chain) and its context. This sample was included in a study of T cells in Graves' hyperthyroidism and ophthalmopathy. At the level of the study: The authors collected peripheral blood at initial diagnosis, before any treatment.

The V gene's germline CDR1 is DFQATT and CDR2 SNEGSKA (reference sequence). The ends lost 0 bases at V and 9 bases at J; junction bases unmatched: 3. The CDR3 extends over 14 amino acids. RNA transcripts served as the template for amplifying TCR beta CDR3 regions. The HTBI primer set drove a first-round RT-PCR of the TCR CDR3. TCRdb re-derived calls from the multiplex PCR reads in MiXCR, one entry per CDR3 protein. The profile shows around 620,000 distinct CDR3 sequences, 13% to 15% of them singletons. The clonotype originates from a woman in her late teens or twenties with Graves' ophthalmopathy. Source material: blood. The rearrangement uses TRBV20-1 and TRBJ1-6; TRBD1 aligns across 9 bases. The CDR3 protein is CSARDPQGASPLHF. The DNA for the CDR3 is TGCAGTGCTAGAGATCCACAGGGGGCTTCACCCCTCCACTTT.